These 18 T cell receptor beta chains were all obtained from the same sample, sequenced in a study of cytotoxic CD8 clonotypes in ibrutinib-treated CLL. Profiled with immunoSEQ multiplex PCR; TCRdb holds only in-frame clones, not every one. The profile shows approximately 350,000 clones, under 70% of them singletons. The sequenced sample was PBMCs, obtained after 36 months of ibrutinib treatment. All receptors come from a human donor with chronic lymphocytic leukemia.

This chain uses TRBV9 with TRBJ1-6; D unclear. Germline V gene data show CDR1 as SGDLS and CDR2 as YYNGEE. This CDR3 spans 15 amino acids. Trimming stripped 1 base from V and 6 bases from J, with 11 bases between. CDR3 nucleotides: TGTGCCAGCAGCGTAATGTGGATGGGTAATTCACCCCTCCACTTT. This encodes CASSVMWMGNSPLHF.

The table lists this clone with a count of one. Compared with germline, one end of the junction differs, possibly owing to a read error. The J gene is TRBJ2-7, the V gene TRBV29-1; D possibly corresponds to TRBD1 (6 bases). Germline CDR1 SQVTM, CDR2 ANQGSEA. The CDR3 runs 15 residues. CDR3 residues: CSVEAPGTMDYEQYF. Here the CDR3 DNA reads TGCAGCGTCGAAGCCCCCGGGACAATGGATTACGAGCAGTACTTC.

This clone was counted a few times. V is TRBV19 and J is TRBJ1-5; D is unresolved. This CDR3 is 13 amino acids long. V was clipped by 9 bases and J by 3 bases, with 12 bases between them. CDR1 and CDR2 from the germline V gene are LNHDA and SQIVND (reference sequence). CDR3 protein: CASQDGDNQPQHF. The CDR3 DNA follows: TGTGCCAGCCAGGACGGAGACAATCAGCCCCAGCATTTT. Supplemented by reference TRBV19 and TRBJ1-5, the full variable domain reads DGGITQSPKYLFRKEGQNVTLSCEQNLNHDAMYWYRQDPGQGLRLIYYSQIVNDFQKGDIAEGYSVSREKKESFPLTVTSAQKNPTAFYLCASQDGDNQPQHFGDGTRLSIL.

V usage is TRBV29-1 and J usage is TRBJ2-1; D remains ambiguous. V was shortened by 5 bases and J by 4 bases, with 15 bases between the two germline ends. Per germline, CDR1 SQVTM and CDR2 ANQGSEA. There are 14 residues in the CDR3. Here the CDR3 DNA reads TGCAGCGTTAACCGACACTTATCTTACAATGAGCAGTTCTTC. It translates to CSVNRHLSYNEQFF.

CDR3 bases: TGTGCCACCAGCAAGCTCGACGGACCCGGGACAGATACGCAGTATTTT. It is translated as CATSKLDGPGTDTQYF. The chain combines TRBV15 with TRBJ2-3, with unresolved D. The V gene's germline CDR1 is LNHNV and CDR2 YYDKDF (reference sequence). CDR3 size: 16 residues. The V end lost 4 bases, the J end lost 3 bases, and 17 bases lay between the germline ends.

The V gene is TRBV7-9, the J gene TRBJ2-5; possible D gene TRBD1, 5 bases. The CDR3 totals 16 residues. Germline V lookup: CDR1 SEHNR, CDR2 FQNEAQ (reference sequence). V was shortened by 1 base and J by 2 bases, with 14 bases between the two germline ends. CDR3: CASSLVSKQAQETQYF. The CDR3 nucleotides read TGTGCCAGCAGCTTAGTTAGTAAACAGGCTCAAGAGACCCAGTACTTC. Full variable domain (outside the CDR3, taken from reference TRBV7-9 and TRBJ2-5): DTGVSQNPRHKITKRGQNVTFRCDPISEHNRLYWYRQTLGQGPEFLTYFQNEAQLEKSRLLSDRFSAERPKGSFSTLEIQRTEQGDSAMYLCASSLVSKQAQETQYFGPGTRLLVL.

The chain links TRBV9 to TRBJ2-7; a possible D gene is TRBD1 (7 bases). In germline, CDR1 is SGDLS, CDR2 YYNGEE. This CDR3 has 13 amino acids. The V end lost 5 bases, the J end lost 3 bases, and 12 bases lay between the germline ends. The CDR3: CASSTQGGYEQYF. The CDR3 DNA follows: TGTGCCAGCAGTACCCAGGGGGGCTACGAGCAGTACTTC. Looking up the rest from reference TRBV9 and TRBJ2-7 gives the full variable domain: DSGVTQTPKHLITATGQRVTLRCSPRSGDLSVYWYQQSLDQGLQFLIQYYNGEERAKGNILERFSAQQFPDLHSELNLSSLELGDSALYFCASSTQGGYEQYFGPGTRLTVT.

The chain couples TRBV18 to TRBJ1-2, with D hard to call. The CDR3 length is 13 residues. Germline V CDR1 and CDR2: KGHSH, LQKENI. Deletions cut 3 bases from V and 2 bases from J, with 7 bases between. The CDR3 nucleotides are TGTGCCAGCTCACCTCGACAAAACTATGGCTACACCTTC. Translation: CASSPRQNYGYTF.

The table lists this clone with a few counts. The chain combines TRBV10-1 with TRBJ2-1; D is perhaps TRBD2 (6 bases). Germline CDR1 is WNHNN and CDR2 is SYGVQD (reference sequence). Trimming cost V 4 bases and J 0 bases, with 7 bases left between them. The CDR3 length is 14 residues. In DNA, the CDR3 is TGCGCCAGCAGTGCGGGAGCCTCCTACAATGAGCAGTTCTTC. Residues: CASSAGASYNEQFF.

J is TRBJ1-1 and V is TRBV9, with a tentative D call TRBD1 (5 bases). The CDR3 is 14 amino acids. V shed 0 bases and J shed 4 bases, with 10 bases lying between them. The germline V gene has CDR1 SGDLS and CDR2 YYNGEE. CDR3 residues: CASSVADGGTEAFF. The CDR3 DNA reads TGTGCCAGCAGCGTAGCGGACGGGGGCACTGAAGCTTTCTTT.

Worth noting for this clone: The conserved final phenylalanine or tryptophan is absent from the CDR3, which likely points to a read error. The DNA is omitted, as the CDR3 cannot be located on it reliably, and the CDR3 follows TCRdb's listing. V is TRBV28 and J is TRBJ2-3; TRBD1 is the table's D call and was not checked against the DNA. CDR1 is MDHEN and CDR2 is SYDVKM in the germline V gene. 13 amino acids form the CDR3, both terminal residues included. The CDR3 spells CASSLQSSRDIYL.

J is TRBJ2-1 and V is TRBV6-5; TRBD1 is a possible D gene (6 bases). This CDR3 has 13 amino acids. The V gene lost 4 bases and the J gene lost 8 bases, with 12 bases spanning the gap. Per the germline V gene, CDR1 is MNHEY and CDR2 is SVGAGI. CDR3 nucleotide sequence: TGTGCCAGCAGTTTTACAGGGTCCCATGAGCAGTTCTTC. Translated: CASSFTGSHEQFF.

The V call is TRBV10-3, the J call TRBJ2-3; 12 bases are a match to TRBD2. In germline, CDR1 is ENHRY, CDR2 SYGVKD. This CDR3 has 14 residues. Trimming removed 11 bases from V and 6 bases from J; junction bases left unmatched: 9. CDR3 sequence: CAAGLAGLRDTQYF. The CDR3 DNA is TGTGCCGCTGGACTAGCGGGGTTGCGGGATACGCAGTATTTT.

The rearrangement links TRBV5-1 to TRBJ2-7, with D possibly matching TRBD1 (6 bases). Germline CDR1 is SGHRS and CDR2 is YFSETQ. The CDR3 runs to 20 residues. V was clipped by 4 bases and J by 3 bases, with 32 bases between them. This CDR3 is CASSHSTSPSTGQKIYEQYF. CDR3 DNA: TGCGCCAGCAGCCATAGCACATCCCCGTCGACCGGACAGAAGATCTACGAGCAGTACTTC.

The chain's CDR3 is CASSLRTADYNEQFF. CDR3 nucleotides: TGCGCCAGCAGCTTGAGGACCGCCGACTACAATGAGCAGTTCTTC. The chain is built from TRBV5-1 and TRBJ2-1; no reliable D call. In germline, CDR1 is SGHRS, CDR2 YFSETQ. Trimming cost V 1 base and J 3 bases, with 11 bases left between them. The CDR3 is made up of 15 amino acids.

The rearrangement uses TRBV28 and TRBJ2-7; no definite D call. Germline V gene sequence: CDR1 MDHEN, CDR2 SYDVKM. The CDR3 runs to 13 residues. The germline V and J ends were trimmed by 4 bases and 0 bases, with 7 bases remaining between them. This CDR3 reads CASSSPVSYEQYF. The CDR3 DNA is TGTGCCAGCAGTTCCCCAGTCTCCTACGAGCAGTACTTC. The full variable domain, rest sourced from reference TRBV28 and TRBJ2-7, is DVKVTQSSRYLVKRTGEKVFLECVQDMDHENMFWYRQDPGLGLRLIYFSYDVKMKEKGDIPEGYSVSREKKERFSLILESASTNQTSMYLCASSSPVSYEQYFGPGTRLTVT.

This chain joins TRBV28 and TRBJ2-7; no clear D gene. V lost 5 bases and J 2 bases, leaving 16 bases between the germline ends. CDR3 size: 15 residues. Germline V gene sequence: CDR1 MDHEN, CDR2 SYDVKM. DNA of the CDR3: TGTGCCAGCAGTCCCGAATGGAAAATTACCTACGAGCAGTACTTC. This sequence encodes CASSPEWKITYEQYF.

This clone was observed a single time. J is TRBJ2-1 and V is TRBV29-1, with a possible D match to TRBD2 (5 bases). V was shortened by 7 bases and J by 0 bases, with 19 bases between the two germline ends. CDR3 size: 16 residues. CDR1 is SQVTM, CDR2 ANQGSEA, per germline. CDR3 nucleotides: TGCAGCGCCGAGAGGAGGCGGACGAGCTCCTACAATGAGCAGTTCTTC. Its translation: CSAERRRTSSYNEQFF.